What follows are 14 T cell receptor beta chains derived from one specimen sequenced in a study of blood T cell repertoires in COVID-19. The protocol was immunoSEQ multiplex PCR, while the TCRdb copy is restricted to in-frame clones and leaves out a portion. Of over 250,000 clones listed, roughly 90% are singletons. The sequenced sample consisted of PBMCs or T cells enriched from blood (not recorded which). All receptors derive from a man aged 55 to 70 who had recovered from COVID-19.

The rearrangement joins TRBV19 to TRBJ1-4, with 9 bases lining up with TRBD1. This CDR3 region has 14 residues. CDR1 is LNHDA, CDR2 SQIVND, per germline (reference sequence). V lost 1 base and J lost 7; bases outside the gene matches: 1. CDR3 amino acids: CASSIGDRVEKLFF. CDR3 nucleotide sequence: TGTGCCAGTAGTATAGGGGACAGGGTTGAAAAACTGTTTTTT.

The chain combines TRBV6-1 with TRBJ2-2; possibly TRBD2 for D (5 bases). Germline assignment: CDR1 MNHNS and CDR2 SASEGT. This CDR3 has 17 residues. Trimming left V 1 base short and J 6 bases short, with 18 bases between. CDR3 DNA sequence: TGTGCCAGCAGTGAAGGTTATAGAGGATGGACTGCCGGGGAGCTGTTTTTT. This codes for CASSEGYRGWTAGELFF.

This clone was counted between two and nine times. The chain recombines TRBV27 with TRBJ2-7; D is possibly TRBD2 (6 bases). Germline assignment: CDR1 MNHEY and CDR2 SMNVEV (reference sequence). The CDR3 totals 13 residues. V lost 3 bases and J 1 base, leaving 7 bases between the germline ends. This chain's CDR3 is CASSLTSSYEQYF. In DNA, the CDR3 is TGTGCCAGCAGTTTGACTAGTTCCTACGAGCAGTACTTC.

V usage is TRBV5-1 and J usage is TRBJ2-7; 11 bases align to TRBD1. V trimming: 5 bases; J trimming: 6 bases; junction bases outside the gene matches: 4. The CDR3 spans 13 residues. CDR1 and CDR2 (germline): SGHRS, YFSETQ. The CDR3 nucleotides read TGCGCCAGCAGTGAGGACAGGGGGCTCGAGCAGTACTTC. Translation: CASSEDRGLEQYF. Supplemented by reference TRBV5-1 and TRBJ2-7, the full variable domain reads KAGVTQTPRYLIKTRGQQVTLSCSPISGHRSVSWYQQTPGQGLQFLFEYFSETQRNKGNFPGRFSGRQFSNSRSEMNVSTLELGDSALYLCASSEDRGLEQYFGPGTRLTVT.

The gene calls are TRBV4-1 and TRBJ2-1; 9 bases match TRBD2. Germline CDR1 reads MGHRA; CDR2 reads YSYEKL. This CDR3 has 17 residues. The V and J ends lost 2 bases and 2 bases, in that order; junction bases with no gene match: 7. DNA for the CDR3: TGCGCCAGCAGCCAAACCTCGGTAGCGGGGGCCTACAATGAGCAGTTCTTC. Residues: CASSQTSVAGAYNEQFF.

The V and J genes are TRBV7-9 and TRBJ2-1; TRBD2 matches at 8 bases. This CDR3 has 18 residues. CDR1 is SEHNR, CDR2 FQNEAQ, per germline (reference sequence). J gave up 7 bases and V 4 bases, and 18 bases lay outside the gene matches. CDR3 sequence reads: CASSSRRAGVGRENEQFF. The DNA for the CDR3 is TGTGCCAGCAGCTCGCGTCGAGCGGGAGTGGGTAGGGAGAATGAGCAGTTCTTC.

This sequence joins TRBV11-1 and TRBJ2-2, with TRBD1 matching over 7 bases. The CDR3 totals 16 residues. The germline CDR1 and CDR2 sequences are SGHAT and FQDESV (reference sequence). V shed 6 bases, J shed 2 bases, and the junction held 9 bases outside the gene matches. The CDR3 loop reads CASRSAGTVNTGELFF. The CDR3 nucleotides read TGTGCCAGCAGGTCAGCCGGGACAGTAAACACCGGGGAGCTGTTTTTT.

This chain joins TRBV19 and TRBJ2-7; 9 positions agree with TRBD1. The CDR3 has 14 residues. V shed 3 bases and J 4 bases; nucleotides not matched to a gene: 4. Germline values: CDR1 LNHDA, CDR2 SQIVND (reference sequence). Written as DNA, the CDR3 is TGTGCCAGTAGTATGGGACAGGGTATGTACGAGCAGTACTTC. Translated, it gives CASSMGQGMYEQYF. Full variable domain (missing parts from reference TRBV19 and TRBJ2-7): DGGITQSPKYLFRKEGQNVTLSCEQNLNHDAMYWYRQDPGQGLRLIYYSQIVNDFQKGDIAEGYSVSREKKESFPLTVTSAQKNPTAFYLCASSMGQGMYEQYFGPGTRLTVT.

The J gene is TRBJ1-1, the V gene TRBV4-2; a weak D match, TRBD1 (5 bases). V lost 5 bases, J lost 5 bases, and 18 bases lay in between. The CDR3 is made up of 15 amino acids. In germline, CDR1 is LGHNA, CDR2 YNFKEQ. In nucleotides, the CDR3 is TGTGCCAGCAGCGACCGGAGCAGGGATAGAACTGAAGCTTTCTTT. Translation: CASSDRSRDRTEAFF.

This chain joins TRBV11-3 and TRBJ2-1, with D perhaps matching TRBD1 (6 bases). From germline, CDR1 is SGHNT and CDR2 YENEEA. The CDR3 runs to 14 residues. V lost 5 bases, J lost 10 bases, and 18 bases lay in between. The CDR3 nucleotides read TGTGCCAGCAGCACCCGGACAGACCTAAAGGAGCAGTTCTTC. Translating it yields CASSTRTDLKEQFF.

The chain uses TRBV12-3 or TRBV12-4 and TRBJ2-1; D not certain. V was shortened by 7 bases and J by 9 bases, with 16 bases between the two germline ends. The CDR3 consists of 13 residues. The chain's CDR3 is CASTHVRFGEQFF. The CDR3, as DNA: TGTGCCAGCACCCACGTCAGGTTTGGTGAGCAGTTCTTC.

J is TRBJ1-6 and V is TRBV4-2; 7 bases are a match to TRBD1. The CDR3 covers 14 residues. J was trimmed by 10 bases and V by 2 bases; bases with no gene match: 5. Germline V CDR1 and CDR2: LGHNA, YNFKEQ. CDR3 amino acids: CASSQITGESPLHF. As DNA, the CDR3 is TGTGCCAGCAGCCAAATAACAGGGGAGTCACCCCTCCACTTT.

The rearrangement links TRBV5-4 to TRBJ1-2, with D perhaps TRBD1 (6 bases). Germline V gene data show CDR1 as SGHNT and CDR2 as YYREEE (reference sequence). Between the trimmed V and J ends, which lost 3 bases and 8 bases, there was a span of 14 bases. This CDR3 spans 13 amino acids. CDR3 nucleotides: TGTGCCAGCAGCTCCAGGGGCGCCCTGGGCTACACCTTC. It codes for CASSSRGALGYTF.

CDR3 DNA sequence: TGTGCCAGCAGCCCAATTGGGGAGGGCACTGAAGCTTTCTTT. Translation: CASSPIGEGTEAFF. The genes are TRBV3-1 (or the pseudogene TRBV3-2) and TRBJ1-1, with D unclear. Trimming removed 4 bases at V and 4 bases at J, with 13 bases between. The CDR3 sequence is 14 residues long. Germline CDR1 reads LGHDT; CDR2 reads YNNKEL (reference sequence).